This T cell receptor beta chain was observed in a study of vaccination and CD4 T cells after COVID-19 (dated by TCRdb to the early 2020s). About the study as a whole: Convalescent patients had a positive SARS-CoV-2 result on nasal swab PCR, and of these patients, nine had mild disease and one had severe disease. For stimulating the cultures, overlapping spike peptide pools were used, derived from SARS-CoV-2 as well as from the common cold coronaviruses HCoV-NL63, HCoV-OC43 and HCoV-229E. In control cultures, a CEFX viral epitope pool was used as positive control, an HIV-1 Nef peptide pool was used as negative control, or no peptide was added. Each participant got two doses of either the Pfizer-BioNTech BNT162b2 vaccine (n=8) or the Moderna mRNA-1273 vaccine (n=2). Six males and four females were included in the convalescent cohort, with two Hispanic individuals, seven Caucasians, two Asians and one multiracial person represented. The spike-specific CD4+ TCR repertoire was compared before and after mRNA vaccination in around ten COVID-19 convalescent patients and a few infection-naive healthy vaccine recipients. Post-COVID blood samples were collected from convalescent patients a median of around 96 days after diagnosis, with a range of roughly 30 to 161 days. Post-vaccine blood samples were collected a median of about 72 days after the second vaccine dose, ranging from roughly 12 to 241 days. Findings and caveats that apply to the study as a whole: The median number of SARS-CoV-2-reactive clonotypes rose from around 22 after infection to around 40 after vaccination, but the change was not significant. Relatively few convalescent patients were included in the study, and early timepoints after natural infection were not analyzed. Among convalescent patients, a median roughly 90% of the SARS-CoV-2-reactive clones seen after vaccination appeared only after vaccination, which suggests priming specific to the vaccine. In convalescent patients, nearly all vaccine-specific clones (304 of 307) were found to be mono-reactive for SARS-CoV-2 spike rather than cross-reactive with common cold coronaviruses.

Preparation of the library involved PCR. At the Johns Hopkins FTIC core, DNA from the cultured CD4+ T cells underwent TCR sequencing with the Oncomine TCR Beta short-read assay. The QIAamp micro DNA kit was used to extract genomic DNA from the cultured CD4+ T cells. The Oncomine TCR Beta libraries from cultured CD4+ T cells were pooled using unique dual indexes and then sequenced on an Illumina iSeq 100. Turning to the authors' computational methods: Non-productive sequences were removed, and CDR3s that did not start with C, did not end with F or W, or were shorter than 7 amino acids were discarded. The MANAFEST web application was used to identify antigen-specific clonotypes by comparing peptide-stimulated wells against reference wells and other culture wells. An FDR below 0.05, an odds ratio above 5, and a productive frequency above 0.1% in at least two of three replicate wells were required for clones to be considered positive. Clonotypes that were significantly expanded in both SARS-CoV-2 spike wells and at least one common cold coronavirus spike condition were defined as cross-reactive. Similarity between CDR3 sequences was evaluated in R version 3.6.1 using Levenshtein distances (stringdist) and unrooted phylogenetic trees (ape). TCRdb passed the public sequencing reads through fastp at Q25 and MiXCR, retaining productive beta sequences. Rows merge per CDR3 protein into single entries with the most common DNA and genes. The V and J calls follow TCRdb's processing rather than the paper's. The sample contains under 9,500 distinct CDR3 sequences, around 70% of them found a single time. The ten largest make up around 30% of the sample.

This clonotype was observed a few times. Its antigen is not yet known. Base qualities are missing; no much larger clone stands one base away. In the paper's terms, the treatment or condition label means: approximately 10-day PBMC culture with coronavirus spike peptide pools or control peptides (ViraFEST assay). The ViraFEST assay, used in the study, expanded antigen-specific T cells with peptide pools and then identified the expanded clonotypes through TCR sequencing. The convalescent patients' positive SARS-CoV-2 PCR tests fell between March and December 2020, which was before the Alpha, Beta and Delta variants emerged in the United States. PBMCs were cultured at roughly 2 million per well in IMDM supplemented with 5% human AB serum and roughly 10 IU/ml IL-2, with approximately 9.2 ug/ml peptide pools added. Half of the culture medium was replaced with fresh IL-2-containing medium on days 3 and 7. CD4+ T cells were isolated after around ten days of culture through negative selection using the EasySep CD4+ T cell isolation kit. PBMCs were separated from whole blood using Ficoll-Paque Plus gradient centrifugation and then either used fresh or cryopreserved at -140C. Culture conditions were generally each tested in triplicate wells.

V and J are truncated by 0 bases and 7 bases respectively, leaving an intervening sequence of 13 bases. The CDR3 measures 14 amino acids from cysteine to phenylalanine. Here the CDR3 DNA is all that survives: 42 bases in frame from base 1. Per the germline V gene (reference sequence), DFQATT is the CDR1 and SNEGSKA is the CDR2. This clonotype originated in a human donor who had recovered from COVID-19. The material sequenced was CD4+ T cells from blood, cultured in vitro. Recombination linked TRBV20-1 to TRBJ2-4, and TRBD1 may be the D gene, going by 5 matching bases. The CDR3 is CSARDSAGSNIQYF. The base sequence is TGCAGTGCTAGAGATTCGGCAGGGTCGAACATTCAGTACTTC.